Described below is a single T cell receptor (beta chain) sequence and its context. Its target is not known. This sample is part of a study of cytomegalovirus exposure and HLA in healthy donors. Primers for the PCR totalled 60 Vbeta and 13 Jbeta. Original processing methods: In a later analysis, the count reached approximately 80 million unique TCR beta chains, with around 11 million shared. Sequenced by immunoSEQ multiplex PCR; TCRdb stores in-frame clones only, minus some. V and J calls and clone size are as listed in that table; D and trimming were resolved from the DNA. The sample has roughly 200,000 clones, approximately 85% seen once. Overall study results and limits: Researchers had no immune exposure information except CMV serostatus available.

The germline gives CDR1 SGHRS, CDR2 YFSETQ. Trimming shortened V by 1 base and J by 5 bases, and 10 bases separated the two germline ends. The CDR3 covers 14 residues. The TCR sequence derives from a woman between 50 and 59 years old in good health and CMV-seronegative. Sample: PBMCs. The rearrangement links TRBV5-1 to TRBJ2-1, with D hard to call. CDR3 coding DNA: TGCGCCAGCAGCTTGCCCTTCGAGAACAATGAGCAGTTCTTC. It yields the protein CASSLPFENNEQFF.